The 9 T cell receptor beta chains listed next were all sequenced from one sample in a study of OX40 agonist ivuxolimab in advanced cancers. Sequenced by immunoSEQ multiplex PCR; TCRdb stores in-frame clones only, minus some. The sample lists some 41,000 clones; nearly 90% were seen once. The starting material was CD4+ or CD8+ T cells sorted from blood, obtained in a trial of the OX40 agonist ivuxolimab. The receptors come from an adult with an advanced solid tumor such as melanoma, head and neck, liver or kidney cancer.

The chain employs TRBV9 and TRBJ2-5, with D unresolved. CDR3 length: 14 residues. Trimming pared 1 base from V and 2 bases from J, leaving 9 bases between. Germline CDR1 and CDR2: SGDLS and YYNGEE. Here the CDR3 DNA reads TGTGCCAGCAGCGTAAGTCCAGAACAAGAGACCCAGTACTTC. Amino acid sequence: CASSVSPEQETQYF. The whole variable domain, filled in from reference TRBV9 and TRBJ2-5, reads DSGVTQTPKHLITATGQRVTLRCSPRSGDLSVYWYQQSLDQGLQFLIQYYNGEERAKGNILERFSAQQFPDLHSELNLSSLELGDSALYFCASSVSPEQETQYFGPGTRLLVL.

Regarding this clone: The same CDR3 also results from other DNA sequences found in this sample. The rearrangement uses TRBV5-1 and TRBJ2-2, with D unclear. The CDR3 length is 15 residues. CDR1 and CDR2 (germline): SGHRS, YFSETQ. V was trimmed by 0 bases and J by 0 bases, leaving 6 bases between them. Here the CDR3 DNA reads TGCGCCAGCAGCTTGGGATCGGCGAACACCGGGGAGCTGTTTTTT. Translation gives CASSLGSANTGELFF.

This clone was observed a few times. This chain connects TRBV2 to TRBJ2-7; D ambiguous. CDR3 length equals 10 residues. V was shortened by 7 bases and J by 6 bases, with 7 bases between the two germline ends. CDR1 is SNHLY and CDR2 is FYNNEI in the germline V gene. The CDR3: CASTLLEQYF. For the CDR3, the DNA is TGTGCCAGCACGTTACTCGAGCAGTACTTC.

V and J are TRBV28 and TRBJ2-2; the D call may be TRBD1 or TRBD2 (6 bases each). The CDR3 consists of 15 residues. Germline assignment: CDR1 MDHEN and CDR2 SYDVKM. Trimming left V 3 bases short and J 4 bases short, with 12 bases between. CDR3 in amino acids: CASSFSGGGTGELFF. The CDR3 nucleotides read TGTGCCAGCAGTTTTTCAGGAGGGGGCACCGGGGAGCTGTTTTTT.

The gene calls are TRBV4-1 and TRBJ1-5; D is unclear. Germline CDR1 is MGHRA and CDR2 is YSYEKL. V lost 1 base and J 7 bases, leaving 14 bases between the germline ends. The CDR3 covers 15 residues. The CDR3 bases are TGCGCCAGCAGCCAAGCGCCAAATAGTGAACAGCCCCAGCATTTT. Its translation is CASSQAPNSEQPQHF.

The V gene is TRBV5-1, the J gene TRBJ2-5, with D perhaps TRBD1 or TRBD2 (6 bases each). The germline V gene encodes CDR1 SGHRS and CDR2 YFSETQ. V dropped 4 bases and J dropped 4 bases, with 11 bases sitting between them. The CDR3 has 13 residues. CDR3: CASSGGTLETQYF. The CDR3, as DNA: TGCGCCAGCAGCGGGGGGACATTAGAGACCCAGTACTTC.

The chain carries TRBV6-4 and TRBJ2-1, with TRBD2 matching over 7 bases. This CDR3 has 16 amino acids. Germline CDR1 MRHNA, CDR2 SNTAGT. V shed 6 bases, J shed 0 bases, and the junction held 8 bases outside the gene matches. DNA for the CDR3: TGTGCCAGCAGCTCTCAGACGGGGGGCTCCTACAATGAGCAGTTCTTC. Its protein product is CASSSQTGGSYNEQFF.

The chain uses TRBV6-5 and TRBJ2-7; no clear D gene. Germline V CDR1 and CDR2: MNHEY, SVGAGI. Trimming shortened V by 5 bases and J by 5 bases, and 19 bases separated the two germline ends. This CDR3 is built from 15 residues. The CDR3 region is CASSAIAGSDDEQYF. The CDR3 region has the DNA TGTGCCAGCAGTGCGATTGCCGGGTCGGACGACGAGCAGTACTTC.

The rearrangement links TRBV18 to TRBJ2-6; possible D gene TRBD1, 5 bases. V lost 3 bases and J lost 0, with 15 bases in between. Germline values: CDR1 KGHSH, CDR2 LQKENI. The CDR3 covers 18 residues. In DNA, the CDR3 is TGTGCCAGCTCACCCCTGGACACGAAGCTCTCTGGGGCCAACGTCCTGACTTTC. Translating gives CASSPLDTKLSGANVLTF.